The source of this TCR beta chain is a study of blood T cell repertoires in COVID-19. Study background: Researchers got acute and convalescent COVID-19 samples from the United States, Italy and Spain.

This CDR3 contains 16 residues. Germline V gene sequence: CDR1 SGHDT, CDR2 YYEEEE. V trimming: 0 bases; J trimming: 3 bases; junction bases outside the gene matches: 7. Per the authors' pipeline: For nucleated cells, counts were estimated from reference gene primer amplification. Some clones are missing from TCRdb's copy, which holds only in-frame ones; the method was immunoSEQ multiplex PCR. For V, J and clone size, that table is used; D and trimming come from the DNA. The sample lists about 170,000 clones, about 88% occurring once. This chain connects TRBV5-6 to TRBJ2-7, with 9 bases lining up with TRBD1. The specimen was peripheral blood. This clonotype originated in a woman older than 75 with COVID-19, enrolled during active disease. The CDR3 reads CASSLARTGVFYEQYF. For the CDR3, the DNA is TGTGCCAGCAGCTTGGCGCGGACAGGGGTTTTCTACGAGCAGTACTTC. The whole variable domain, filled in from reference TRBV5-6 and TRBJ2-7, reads DAGVTQSPTHLIKTRGQQVTLRCSPKSGHDTVSWYQQALGQGPQFIFQYYEEEERQRGNFPDRFSGHQFPNYSSELNVNALLLGDSALYLCASSLARTGVFYEQYFGPGTRLTVT.